This is a list of T cell receptor beta chains from one sample in a study of blood T cell repertoires in COVID-19. The table came from immunoSEQ multiplex PCR; TCRdb's copy has only in-frame clones and leaves some out. Found here are more than 95,000 clones, less than 80% of them singletons; the top ten hold about 2.5%. Input material: peripheral blood. Receptors originate from a man aged 50 to 60 with acute or convalescent COVID-19. Both conserved end residues are part of each CDR3. The D gene is left open where the match is weak. Rows give clone size only sometimes, using once, few, many, or a class for an expanded clone.

j_gene	d_gene	abundance	v_gene	CDR3nt	CDR3aa
TRBJ2-7	-	-	TRBV4-1	TGCGCCAGCAGCCAAGATGGGGGGCTAGCGGCCTCCTACGAGCAGTACTTC	CASSQDGGLAASYEQYF
TRBJ1-1	TRBD1	-	TRBV15	TGTGCCACCAGCAGATTCCTCCAGGGGGGGAACACTGAAGCTTTCTTT	CATSRFLQGGNTEAFF
TRBJ1-2	-	-	TRBV15	TGTGCCACCAGCAGAGGTTCAGCGGGCTACACCTTC	CATSRGSAGYTF
TRBJ2-5	-	-	TRBV6-5	TGTGCCAGCCTGGCAGGTTACCAAGAGACCCAGTACTTC	CASLAGYQETQYF
TRBJ2-2	-	-	TRBV10-3	TGTGCCATCAGTGAGACAATCACAGGGACCGGGGAGCTGTTTTTT	CAISETITGTGELFF
TRBJ1-4	-	-	TRBV19	TGTGCCAGTAGTATGGGCCTTGGCAGGATGAATACCAATGAAAAACTGTTTTTT	CASSMGLGRMNTNEKLFF
TRBJ1-5	-	-	TRBV2	TGTGCCAGCAGTGTCCCCAACGGGGAATTCGACCGATATAGCAATCAGCCCCAGCATTTT	CASSVPNGEFDRYSNQPQHF
TRBJ1-5	-	few	TRBV6-1	TGTGCCAGCAGTGAAGCGCCAGGGGCAGGCAATCAGCCCCAGCATTTT	CASSEAPGAGNQPQHF
TRBJ2-5	-	few	TRBV19	TGTGCCAGTAGTATCCAATTTCAAGAGACCCAGTACTTC	CASSIQFQETQYF
TRBJ2-7	TRBD1	-	TRBV19	TGTGCCAGTAGTATAGAAGGGACAGGGATCAACGAGCAGTACTTC	CASSIEGTGINEQYF
TRBJ2-3	-	-	TRBV30	TGTGCCGGACGGGGTAGCACAGATACGCAGTATTTT	CAGRGSTDTQYF
TRBJ2-2	TRBD2	-	TRBV4-1	TGCGCCAGCAGCCAAGGGCTAGCGGGCACCGGGGAGCTGTTTTTT	CASSQGLAGTGELFF
TRBJ1-1	-	-	TRBV19	TGTGCCAGTAGTCCCCGGCGGGAAACTGAAGCTTTCTTT	CASSPRRETEAFF
TRBJ1-5	TRBD1	once	TRBV2	TGTGCCAGCACCGGGACAGCTAACGTCAATCAGCCCCAGCATTTT	CASTGTANVNQPQHF
TRBJ2-7	-	-	TRBV25-1	TGTGCCAGCAGTTCAGCGGGCGCGACCTACGAGCAGTACTTC	CASSSAGATYEQYF
TRBJ2-5	-	-	TRBV6-5	TGTGCCAGCAGACCACAGGGGGGGGAGACCCAGTACTTC	CASRPQGGETQYF
TRBJ1-4	-	few	TRBV30	TGTGCCTGGAAAGGGAGGGGACCGTTTACCGTTTTACGTGAAAAACTGTTTTTT	CAWKGRGPFTVLREKLFF
TRBJ2-1	-	-	TRBV29-1	TGCAGCGTCCAAGACAGATGGGTTAACAATGAGCAGTTCTTC	CSVQDRWVNNEQFF
TRBJ1-1	TRBD1	-	TRBV28	TGTGCCATCCGATCGAACAGGGGAAGGAACACTGAAGCTTTCTTT	CAIRSNRGRNTEAFF
TRBJ1-2	TRBD1	once	TRBV5-4	TGTGCCAGCAACAAACCGGGACAGGGGGCGGATGGCTACACCTTC	CASNKPGQGADGYTF
TRBJ2-7	TRBD2	-	TRBV7-8	TGTGCCAGCAGCGCATTGGGACTATCAAACTCCTACGAGCAGTACTTC	CASSALGLSNSYEQYF
TRBJ2-1	TRBD1	-	TRBV3-1/TRBV3-2	TGTGCCAGCAGCCAAGACCCGGGACAGGGTACTCTCTTC	CASSQDPGQGTLF
TRBJ2-1	TRBD2	-	TRBV11-2	TGTGCCAGCAGCTTGCGGACTAGCACATACAATGAGCAGTTCTTC	CASSLRTSTYNEQFF
TRBJ2-5	TRBD2	-	TRBV9	TGTGCCAGCAGCGTAAGGGTGGCGGGAGGGCCTGAGACCCAGTACTTC	CASSVRVAGGPETQYF
TRBJ1-1	-	many	TRBV12-3/TRBV12-4	TGTGCCAGCAGTCCCGCACCCGGGAACGAAGCTTTCTTT	CASSPAPGNEAFF
TRBJ2-7	TRBD2	-	TRBV28	TGTGCCAGCAGTTCCCGAAGCGGGAAAAGATCCTACGAGCAGTACTTC	CASSSRSGKRSYEQYF
TRBJ1-2	-	few	TRBV4-2	TGTGCCAGCAGCCAAGATTCCAGTGACTATGGCTACACCTTC	CASSQDSSDYGYTF
TRBJ1-2	-	-	TRBV28	TGTGCCAGCAGTATAACAGAGTCCTATGGCTACACCTTC	CASSITESYGYTF
TRBJ2-4	-	-	TRBV4-1	TGCGCCAGCAGCCCTCTAGGGCTAGCTCAAAACATTCAGTACTTC	CASSPLGLAQNIQYF
TRBJ1-5	-	once	TRBV6-5	TGTGCCAGCAGTTATCGAGGGGGTGGCAATCAGCCCCAGCATTTT	CASSYRGGGNQPQHF
TRBJ2-7	TRBD2	once	TRBV29-1	TGCAGCGTTCAATTCAGCGGGAGTTTCGAGCAGTACTTC	CSVQFSGSFEQYF
TRBJ1-1	TRBD1	-	TRBV18	TGTGCCAGCTCAGGACAGGGCGGAAACACTGAAGCTTTCTTT	CASSGQGGNTEAFF
TRBJ1-1	-	-	TRBV3-1/TRBV3-2	TGTGCCAGCAGCAAAGGGACACCGAACACTGAAGCTTTCTTT	CASSKGTPNTEAFF
TRBJ2-1	-	-	TRBV7-3	TGTGCCAGCAGCTTAGAGGTGGGGCCTGAGCAGTTCTTC	CASSLEVGPEQFF
TRBJ2-7	-	-	TRBV5-4	TGTGCCAGCAGCTTGTTCGAAGGGGCCTACGAGCAGTACTTC	CASSLFEGAYEQYF
TRBJ1-2	TRBD1	-	TRBV5-1	TGCGCCAGCAGCTTGTGGGGACAGGGAGCCGAAACTGACGGCTACACCTTC	CASSLWGQGAETDGYTF
TRBJ2-3	TRBD2	-	TRBV5-4	TGTGCCAGCAGCCACGGGGGGAGCACAGATACGCAGTATTTT	CASSHGGSTDTQYF
TRBJ2-7	-	-	TRBV4-1	TGCGCCAGCAGCTCCCAAATTGGGGGGGCAACCCTTCTCCACGAGCAGTACTTC	CASSSQIGGATLLHEQYF
TRBJ1-2	-	-	TRBV12-3/TRBV12-4	TGTGCCGTACGCAGGTCCCCCTATGGCTACACCTTC	CAVRRSPYGYTF
TRBJ1-6	-	-	TRBV7-9	TGTGCCAGCAGCTCCCTAAGGAGCTATAATTCACCCCTCCACTTT	CASSSLRSYNSPLHF
TRBJ1-1	-	-	TRBV28	TGTGCCAGCAGTTTAATCCGGGACACTGAAGCTTTCTTT	CASSLIRDTEAFF
TRBJ1-1	-	few	TRBV5-1	TGCGCCAGCAGCCCCGGGTACAGGGACACTGAAGCTTTCTTT	CASSPGYRDTEAFF
TRBJ2-1	TRBD1	once	TRBV28	TGTGCCGGATCGGCCGGGACAGGCTACAATGAGCAGTTCTTC	CAGSAGTGYNEQFF
TRBJ1-1	TRBD1	-	TRBV6-5	TGTGCCAGCAGTAACAGGGGGGACACTGAAGCTTTCTTT	CASSNRGDTEAFF
TRBJ2-1	-	-	TRBV10-3	TGTGCCATCAGGACACAGGACAACGGGGAGCAGTTCTTC	CAIRTQDNGEQFF
TRBJ2-5	-	-	TRBV27	TGTGCCAGCAGTTTAATTCCAGGGGCAGAGACCCAGTACTTC	CASSLIPGAETQYF
TRBJ1-1	-	-	TRBV21-1	TGTGCCAGCAGCAAAAGGGTGGACAGGTTCGTGACTGAAGCTTTCTTT	CASSKRVDRFVTEAFF
TRBJ1-1	-	few	TRBV30	TGTGCCTTGACCAAACGGGCTGAAGCTTTCTTT	CALTKRAEAFF
TRBJ1-6	TRBD1	-	TRBV2	TGTGCCAGCTTGGGACAGTATAATTCACCCCTCCACTTT	CASLGQYNSPLHF